This T cell receptor beta chain was sequenced during a study of cytomegalovirus exposure and HLA in healthy donors (dated by TCRdb to about 2017). For the wider study: In an earlier analysis of under 600 of the donors, 250 to 300 Gb of sequence data and 90 million to 120 million unique TCR beta sequences from some 170 million T cells were reported. Among about 370 genotyped donors of the cohort, an average of roughly 230,000 unique TCR beta nucleotide sequences was sequenced per donor, of which approximately 19% were non-productive. Roughly 5 DR-DQ haplotypes were handled as single units for association and clustering because linkage in the cohort was strong. An earlier analysis of fewer than 700 of the donors applied high-throughput TCR beta sequencing to assess whether each TCR beta V gene segment acted as functional or pseudogenic. To study patterns of TCR occurrence, a later analysis re-analyzed previously published TCR beta repertoires from around 660 donors and added high-resolution HLA genotyping. Of the roughly 400 genotyped donors, approximately 83% fell in the genetic ancestry cluster associated with self-reported Caucasian donors. The study was designed to test whether signatures of past pathogen exposure could be identified by cataloging public T cell receptors. Every repertoire in the discovery cohort had been generated on one and the same sequencing platform. HLA typing covered class I and class II loci at four-digit resolution. An early release that covered about 600 HLA-typed donors contained approximately 300 gigabases of sequencing data and about 84 million unique TCR sequences. The number of typed donors differed by locus: 629-630 for A, B, C, DRB1 and DQB1; some 500 for DQA1; 600 to 610 for DPA1; and roughly 490 for DPB1. Alongside the repertoire data, information on donor age, sex, ethnicity and CMV serostatus was compiled. In the later analysis, no new phenotypic data were used to find candidate immune exposures; instead, reliance was placed on TCR beta sequences and their occurrence across donors. The T cell repertoires of some 700 subjects were profiled by immunosequencing and related to cytomegalovirus serostatus. To predict cytomegalovirus infection status, the study brought together high-throughput TCR immunosequencing, statistical association of individual TCRs with disease status, and machine learning. In a later genetic analysis, genome-wide SNP genotypes for about three fifths of the roughly 670 donors were used, and that subset was treated as a discovery cohort. Besides the first cohort of around 670 subjects, a separate validation cohort made up of over 100 different subjects was used.

This clone has a handful of counts. Its antigen is not yet known. It has no much larger one-base neighbor in the sample; base qualities were not kept. The cohort comprised fewer than 700 healthy bone marrow donors. At the time of sampling, every cohort member was nominally healthy, though immune exposures that went unrecorded were likely present. The donor tested CMV seronegative, placing the donor among the 300 to 400 seronegative members of the cohort. Each donor provided a peripheral blood sample, and peripheral blood mononuclear cells were used for TCR beta sequencing. The Qiagen DNeasy Blood Extraction Kit was used to extract genomic DNA from the blood cell samples. V loses 6 bases, J loses 2 bases, and the germline ends lie 10 bases apart. CDR1 MNHEY and CDR2 SVGAGI are derived from the germline V gene. Including the terminal cysteine and phenylalanine, the CDR3 comprises 13 residues. Just the 39-base CDR3 DNA is kept, in frame starting at base 1.

Results and caveats for the whole study, not just this receptor: An earlier analysis of roughly 570 of the donors showed that most TCR beta V segments appeared in productive rearrangements either about 87% or about 30% of the time, which broadly matched IMGT annotations. Correlated functional status among segregating V segments might reflect linkage disequilibrium, but an unknown experimental factor could not be ruled out. The 87-base-pair reads could not distinguish some IMGT-functional V segments, including TRBV6-2 and TRBV6-3, so those segments were excluded. A few of the identified cytomegalovirus-associated TCR beta chains were confirmed in vitro to be specific for cytomegalovirus antigens. In a later genetic analysis, a missense DCLRE1C variant was associated with V-gene and J-gene trimming of TCR beta chains, and the association was replicated in an independent cohort. The classifier was reported to diagnose cytomegalovirus status with high specificity and sensitivity in both the original cohort and the validation cohort. Because some donors lacked HLA typing at each locus, the association tests relied only on the typed subset. In this cohort, only TCR beta chains were sequenced, and detectable features were limited by the absence of alpha or paired-chain data. Immune exposure information for the cohort was limited to CMV serostatus. Because counts were too low, more than 15 rarely observed V segments, including chromosome 9 orphons, were excluded from the earlier analysis of 587 of the donors. While some public TCRs were present in many individuals, most TCR sequences turned up only very rarely across donors. A later analysis found that TCR association rates varied across HLA loci, with DRB1 alleles showing the most associated TCRs and HLA-C alleles the fewest. In a later genetic analysis, fewer N-insertions in productive TCRs were reported among donors in an Asian-associated ancestry cluster than the roughly 640-donor mean. A further reported finding was that TCR beta sequences accurately predicted the HLA-A and HLA-B alleles for most subjects in the first cohort. In a later analysis, HLA-associated TCR beta chains were found to be more clonally expanded and to have lower generation probabilities than equally common non-associated chains. According to the authors, the approach could potentially be generalized to other disease states and immunological phenotypes. In a later analysis, 16,951 TCR beta sequences were associated with specific HLA alleles at a false discovery rate of 0.05. A later analysis reported that several top co-occurrence clusters appeared linked to parvovirus B19, influenza, CMV and Epstein-Barr virus. The presence/absence analyses assumed that sequencing depth was roughly uniform across donors, and that assumption may not be true. Most CMV-associated TCR beta chains appeared to be HLA-restricted in a later analysis, and the HLA associations seemed to be driven largely by CMV exposure. Strong co-occurrence of HLA alleles, especially DR and DQ, made assigning TCR associations to individual alleles difficult. A cluster of highly shared sequence variants was judged likely to represent a technical artifact of the sequencing pipeline. The study listed 150 to 200 TCR beta chains as associated with cytomegalovirus.

The library was obtained by the immunoSEQ multiplex PCR assay. The multiplex PCR relied on a mix of 60 forward primers for TCR Vbeta segments and 13 reverse primers for TCR Jbeta segments. A multiplex PCR assay on genomic DNA amplified the CDR3 region of rearranged TCR beta genes. The Illumina HiSeq System was used to sequence the amplified TCR beta libraries as 87-base-pair reads. In the original analysis: A later analysis tallied roughly 78 million unique TCR beta chains across the 666 repertoires, and 10 million to 11 million of those chains were shared by two or more donors. A nearest-neighbor algorithm error-corrected the raw reads and collapsed the reads into unique sequences, merging closely related sequences to remove PCR and sequencing errors. To assign V, D and J gene segments, CDR3 sequences were aligned to IMGT reference sequences. For a sequence to be retained, a match of at least six nucleotides was required to both a V gene segment and a J gene segment. Rearrangements were classified as productive when the CDR3 lacked stop codons and remained in frame with V and J, and all other rearrangements were classified as non-productive. Following IMGT convention, CDR3 was defined as the stretch from the second conserved V-encoded cysteine up to the conserved J-encoded phenylalanine. In an earlier analysis of more than 550 of the donors, sequences lacking an unambiguous match to a single V gene segment were excluded. In an earlier analysis of some 590 of the donors, V segments were called functional above 56.7% productive rearrangements and were called segregating when the between-donor standard deviation exceeded 5%. A statistical classification framework was built to diagnose cytomegalovirus status from the catalog of TCR beta chain sequences. A later analysis assigned V and J genes by comparing TCR nucleotide sequences with IMGT/GENE-DB human TR gene sequences. Using the TCRdist pipeline, a later analysis assigned CDR3 sequences along with most-parsimonious VDJ recombination scenarios. In a later analysis, every TCR beta chain was defined by the combination of its CDR3 amino acid sequence and its V-gene family, and reads without a unique V-gene family were dropped. A later analysis removed 550 to 700 highly shared, low-generation-probability nucleotide sequences to deal with suspected cross-contamination and a sequencing artifact. In a later analysis, a clonal expansion index was calculated for each public chain from normalized within-repertoire ranks of inferred template counts. A later analysis computed generation probabilities with a VDJ recombination model fitted to out-of-frame rearrangements, and checked the results against IGoR. In a later analysis, TCR-TCR, TCR-HLA and TCR-CMV co-occurrence was scored with hypergeometric tests, and a repertoire-size bias correction was applied to TCR pairs. To estimate false discovery rates, a later analysis permuted the HLA or CMV assignments 20 times. A later analysis grouped co-occurring TCRs with DBSCAN, adding TCRdist sequence similarity when clustering within HLA-allele-positive subsets. Co-occurrence clustering excluded repertoires with fewer than 30,000 or more than 120,000 public chains, plus five with anomalous nucleotide sharing. This immuneACCESS table, as held by TCRdb, lists in-frame sequences with V and J called but not all clones. Of the missing ones, under half trace to an unresolved V gene in checked studies; the others have no known cause. The DNA gave D and trimming, while V, J and clone size come from that table. The sample includes approximately 81,000 clones, with less than 85% observed a single time. Of the sample, roughly 2.4% is held by the ten largest clones.

The V gene is TRBV6-5 and the J gene is TRBJ2-5; too little of a D gene remains to name it. The specimen was PBMCs. The origin of this receptor is a woman aged 50 to 65 in good health and CMV-seronegative. The nucleotide sequence is given as TGTGCCAGCAGCCGGAGATTACAAGAGACCCAGTACTTC. This gives the protein CASSRRLQETQYF.